The 11 T cell receptor beta chains in this list originate from one sample, sequenced in a study of T-cell memory formation after mild COVID-19 (dated by TCRdb to 2020 to 2022). The receptor library was made with 5' RACE. Instrument on record: Illumina NovaSeq 6000. TCRdb passed the public sequencing reads through fastp at Q25 and MiXCR, retaining productive beta sequences. Every CDR3 protein is listed once, alongside the most common genes and DNA of its rows. This sample is represented by about 610,000 distinct CDR3 sequences; around 16% of them were singletons. The biggest ten clones account for approximately 8.1% of the sample. Sequenced material: PBMCs or a T cell subset sorted from them (not recorded which). The source is an adult woman who had mild COVID-19 (a few samples of this study predate the infection). The sample titles of this study are shuffled in the database, so cell type and time point are left out; the donor was told from shared clones.

The chain carries TRBV5-1 and TRBJ2-1, with 9 bases fitting TRBD2. Germline loops: CDR1 SGHRS, CDR2 YFSETQ. This CDR3 is built from 14 residues. Germline trimming cut 0 bases from V and 9 bases from J; bases unmatched to any gene: 4. The CDR3 DNA sequence: TGCGCCAGCAGCTTGGGTAGCGGGAGAAGTGAGCAGTTCTTC. It yields the protein CASSLGSGRSEQFF.

This clonotype showed up just a few times. The chain has TRBV6-5 and TRBJ2-3, with 7 bases fitting TRBD1. This CDR3 has 15 residues. Germline V gives CDR1 MNHEY, CDR2 SVGAGI. V lost 6 bases and J lost 1; bases outside the gene matches: 7. CDR3 DNA sequence: TGTGCCAGCAGGTTCGACAGGGTCGGCACAGATACGCAGTATTTT. Translation gives CASRFDRVGTDTQYF.

This clonotype occurred a few times. The chain couples TRBV7-2 to TRBJ1-3; 9 bases are shared with TRBD1. Looked up from germline, CDR1 is SGHTA and CDR2 is FQGNSA. V shed 2 bases, J shed 4 bases, and the junction held 6 bases outside the gene matches. CDR3 size: 16 residues. CDR3: CASSLHPTGGGNTIYF. In nucleotides, the CDR3 is TGTGCCAGCAGCTTACACCCGACAGGGGGAGGAAACACCATATATTTT.

Only a few counts were recorded for this clonotype. The chain uses TRBV5-1 and TRBJ1-1; 9 bases map to TRBD1. V lost 4 bases and J lost 1; bases outside the gene matches: 11. This CDR3 spans 17 amino acids. In germline, CDR1 is SGHRS, CDR2 YFSETQ. CDR3 sequence (DNA): TGCGCCAGCAGCCTGGGTACCGGGGGACAGGGGAACACTGAAGCTTTCTTT. Its protein product is CASSLGTGGQGNTEAFF.

V gene TRBV5-4 combines with J gene TRBJ2-5, with a tentative D call TRBD1 (5 bases). Germline V gene data show CDR1 as SGHNT and CDR2 as YYREEE (reference sequence). The length of the CDR3 is 14 residues. V was cut by 4 bases and J by 5 bases, with 15 bases left in between. CDR3 amino acids: CASSLYVGAETQYF. CDR3 DNA: TGTGCCAGCAGCCTCTACGTAGGGGCGGAGACCCAGTACTTC.

V and J are TRBV6-1 and TRBJ1-5; 7 nucleotides align to TRBD1. V lost 10 bases to trimming and J lost 5 bases; unmatched junction nucleotides: 17. Germline V gene sequence: CDR1 MNHNS, CDR2 SASEGT. The CDR3 has 16 residues. This chain's CDR3 is CATTDEFQGGYQPQHF. The CDR3 nucleotides read TGTGCCACCACGGACGAGTTCCAGGGGGGTTATCAGCCCCAGCATTTT.

V and J are TRBV7-8 and TRBJ2-7; D is unresolved. Germline CDR1 reads SGHVS; CDR2 reads FQNEAQ. V gave up 2 bases and J gave up 0 bases, with 8 bases separating them. CDR3 length: 14 amino acids. The CDR3 loop reads CASSLTWGSYEQYF. The DNA of the CDR3 is TGTGCCAGCAGCTTAACTTGGGGCTCCTACGAGCAGTACTTC.

This clonotype was recorded a few times. The V call is TRBV11-2, the J call TRBJ2-5, with D perhaps being TRBD1 or TRBD2 (5 bases each). Trimming shortened V by 5 bases and J by 5 bases, and 12 bases separated the two germline ends. CDR1 and CDR2 (germline): SGHAT, FQNNGV. The CDR3 contains 13 residues. CDR3 protein: CASSHGTAETQYF. In DNA, the CDR3 is TGTGCCAGCAGCCATGGGACCGCGGAGACCCAGTACTTC.

This clonotype was observed a few times. The chain uses TRBV6-1 and TRBJ2-7; TRBD1 matches at 9 bases. J lost 2 bases, V lost 2 bases, and 4 bases had no gene match. This CDR3 has 15 amino acids. Germline assignment: CDR1 MNHNS and CDR2 SASEGT. The CDR3 region has the DNA TGTGCCAGCAGTGAACCCGGGACAGGGACCTACGAGCAGTACTTC. As protein: CASSEPGTGTYEQYF.

The rearrangement joins TRBV12-3 or TRBV12-4 to TRBJ2-1, with 9 bases lining up with TRBD1. The ends lost 5 bases at V and 9 bases at J; junction bases unmatched: 14. CDR3 length: 16 residues. The CDR3 region is CASSTVPWDREGEQFF. CDR3 nucleotides: TGTGCCAGCAGTACCGTACCCTGGGACAGGGAAGGTGAGCAGTTCTTC.

The gene calls are TRBV3-1 and TRBJ1-5; the D gene is possibly TRBD1 (5 bases). This CDR3 is built from 13 residues. The germline CDR1 and CDR2 sequences are LGHDT and YNNKEL (reference sequence). Trimming pared 4 bases from V and 5 bases from J, leaving 9 bases between. In nucleotides, the CDR3 is TGTGCCAGCAGCCGAGGGGCCCATCAGCCCCAGCATTTT. It yields the protein CASSRGAHQPQHF.